These 20 T cell receptor beta chains share one sample of origin, sequenced in a study of blood T cell repertoires in COVID-19. Sequenced by immunoSEQ multiplex PCR; TCRdb stores in-frame clones only, minus some. The table has around 120,000 clones, roughly 85% seen once. Input material: peripheral blood. The receptors shown here come from a human donor in a cohort sampled during active COVID-19.

The V call is TRBV28, the J call TRBJ1-1; D gene uncertain. This CDR3 contains 13 residues. Trimming removed 6 bases from V and 1 base from J, with 9 bases in between. The V gene's germline CDR1 is MDHEN and CDR2 SYDVKM. CDR3 protein: CASSLDSNTEAFF. CDR3 DNA sequence: TGTGCCAGCAGCCTAGACTCGAACACTGAAGCTTTCTTT.

This clone has only one observation. The rearrangement uses TRBV6-1 and TRBJ2-3; D unclear. This CDR3 comprises 14 residues. Deletions cut 0 bases from V and 5 bases from J, with 9 bases between. CDR1 and CDR2 from the germline V gene are MNHNS and SASEGT. This CDR3 reads CASSEAMVGDTQYF. DNA of the CDR3: TGTGCCAGCAGTGAAGCGATGGTCGGAGATACGCAGTATTTT.

CDR3 DNA: TGTGCCAGCACCCTACAGCCCTACGAGCAGTACTTC. This codes for CASTLQPYEQYF. V gene TRBV6-5 combines with J gene TRBJ2-7; D is ambiguous. Trimming removed 7 bases at V and 2 bases at J, with 9 bases between. Germline V gene data show CDR1 as MNHEY and CDR2 as SVGAGI. The CDR3 consists of 12 residues.

The rearrangement links TRBV16 to TRBJ1-5; the match to TRBD1 covers 7 bases. This CDR3 has 15 residues. CDR1 and CDR2 from the germline V gene are KGHSY and FQNENV. After removal of 2 bases from V and 7 bases from J, the junction contained 8 bases not matched to a gene. CDR3 sequence: CASSQETGLRQPQHF. CDR3 nucleotides: TGTGCCAGCAGCCAAGAGACAGGGTTACGGCAGCCCCAGCATTTT.

This rearrangement joins TRBV11-3 to TRBJ2-3; 9 bases are a match to TRBD1. There are 13 residues in the CDR3. Per the germline V gene, CDR1 is SGHNT and CDR2 is YENEEA. V shed 5 bases, J shed 7 bases, and the junction held 4 bases outside the gene matches. The CDR3 nucleotides are TGTGCCAGCAGCCGGACAGGGGAAAATACGCAGTATTTT. Translating it yields CASSRTGENTQYF.

The V call is TRBV24-1, the J call TRBJ1-1, with 8 nucleotides matching TRBD1. V shed 5 bases and J 4 bases; nucleotides not matched to a gene: 5. Germline lookup yields CDR1 KGHDR and CDR2 SFDVKD. The CDR3 totals 14 residues. CDR3 DNA sequence: TGTGCCACCAGTGCAGACAGGGGTGCCACTGAAGCTTTCTTT. This gives the protein CATSADRGATEAFF.

V gene TRBV5-1 combines with J gene TRBJ2-1; perhaps TRBD1 as D (5 bases). The length of the CDR3 is 13 residues. Germline V CDR1 and CDR2: SGHRS, YFSETQ. V was trimmed by 1 base and J by 9 bases, leaving 11 bases between them. The CDR3 DNA follows: TGCGCCAGCAGCTTGATAGGAAGGGGTGAGCAGTTCTTC. Translating it yields CASSLIGRGEQFF.

J is TRBJ1-1 and V is TRBV7-2, with unresolved D. This CDR3 is built from 11 residues. Trimming took 5 bases from V and 7 from J, leaving 8 bases between them. Germline V gives CDR1 SGHTA, CDR2 FQGNSA. The CDR3 DNA reads as TGTGCCAGCAGCAACCCCAGTGAAGCTTTCTTT. This encodes CASSNPSEAFF.

For this clone: Its ends do not fully match the called genes, so a read error is possible. The V gene is TRBV11-2, the J gene TRBJ1-3, with 7 bases lining up with TRBD1. Germline-derived CDR1 and CDR2 are SGHAT and FQNNGV. This CDR3 is built from 12 residues. CDR3 bases: TGTGCCAGCAGCTCCCAGACAGGGCGCTTACATTTT. It encodes CASSSQTGRLHF.

The chain joins TRBV11-2 to TRBJ2-6; D is ambiguous. CDR3 size: 16 residues. The V gene's germline CDR1 is SGHAT and CDR2 FQNNGV. Trimming removed 1 base from V and 0 bases from J, with 7 bases in between. The CDR3 DNA reads as TGTGCCAGCAGCTTAGGACCTAGCTCTGGGGCCAACGTCCTGACTTTC. Its protein is CASSLGPSSGANVLTF. Full variable domain (missing parts from reference TRBV11-2 and TRBJ2-6): EAGVAQSPRYKIIEKRQSVAFWCNPISGHATLYWYQQILGQGPKLLIQFQNNGVVDDSQLPKDRFSAERLKGVDSTLKIQPAKLEDSAVYLCASSLGPSSGANVLTFGAGSRLTVL.

The chain carries TRBV27 and TRBJ1-5; D may be TRBD1 (5 bases). The CDR3 contains 15 residues. Germline V CDR1 and CDR2: MNHEY, SMNVEV (reference sequence). Trimming removed 2 bases from V and 0 bases from J, with 8 bases in between. The CDR3 reads CASSLIDSSNQPQHF. The CDR3 region has the DNA TGTGCCAGCAGTTTAATTGACAGTAGCAATCAGCCCCAGCATTTT.

This clone was counted only a few times. The chain uses TRBV5-5 and TRBJ1-4; D gene uncertain. V shed 1 base and J shed 8 bases, with 15 bases lying between them. The CDR3 runs to 15 residues. Germline CDR1 is SGHKS and CDR2 is YYEKEE (reference sequence). The CDR3 loop reads CASSLFAAAEEKLFF. CDR3 DNA: TGTGCCAGCAGCTTGTTCGCAGCGGCGGAGGAAAAACTGTTTTTT.

The rearrangement uses TRBV20-1 and TRBJ2-2; possible D gene TRBD1, 5 bases. The germline V gene has CDR1 DFQATT and CDR2 SNEGSKA (reference sequence). The CDR3 contains 13 residues. Between the trimmed V and J ends, which lost 3 bases and 3 bases, there was a span of 8 bases. The CDR3, as DNA: TGCAGTGCTAGTGCCAGGGACACCGGGGAGCTGTTTTTT. Translating it yields CSASARDTGELFF.

CDR3 sequence (DNA): TGTGCCATCAGTGACCGGGACAGCTTATACGAGCAGTACTTC. It yields the protein CAISDRDSLYEQYF. J is TRBJ2-7 and V is TRBV10-3; 7 nucleotides match TRBD1. Germline values: CDR1 ENHRY, CDR2 SYGVKD. V dropped 3 bases and J dropped 4; count of bases not matched to a gene: 6. CDR3 size: 14 residues.

The chain employs TRBV6-6 and TRBJ2-1; TRBD2 aligns across 9 bases. The germline CDR1 and CDR2 sequences are MNHNY and SVGAGI (reference sequence). The V segment lost 7 bases and the J segment 1 base; nucleotides outside the gene matches: 5. The CDR3 extends over 15 amino acids. CDR3: CASIGTSISYNEQFF. Written as DNA, the CDR3 is TGTGCCAGCATTGGGACTAGCATTTCCTACAATGAGCAGTTCTTC.

In this sample, this clone turned up a few times. The CDR3 sequence is CASSLAIAGGQETQYF. The CDR3 DNA reads as TGCGCCAGCAGCTTGGCGATAGCGGGAGGGCAAGAGACCCAGTACTTC. The rearrangement links TRBV5-1 to TRBJ2-5; 11 bases line up with TRBD2. The V and J ends lost 0 bases and 2 bases, in that order; junction bases with no gene match: 3. CDR1 is SGHRS, CDR2 YFSETQ, per germline. The CDR3 loop spans 16 amino acids.

This clone was observed a single time. V usage is TRBV24-1 and J usage is TRBJ2-1, with 13 bases matching TRBD2. The germline CDR1 and CDR2 sequences are KGHDR and SFDVKD. Trimming cost V 5 bases and J 7 bases; bases outside gene matches: 7. The CDR3 length is 16 residues. The CDR3 loop is CATSGAGLAGWNEQFF. CDR3 nucleotides: TGTGCCACCAGTGGTGCGGGACTAGCGGGATGGAATGAGCAGTTCTTC.

The chain is built from TRBV5-1 and TRBJ2-1; TRBD2 aligns across 10 bases. The CDR3 totals 13 residues. Germline V CDR1 and CDR2: SGHRS, YFSETQ. The V segment lost 4 bases and the J segment 7 bases; nucleotides outside the gene matches: 2. This CDR3 is CASSQGLANEQFF. The DNA of the CDR3 is TGCGCCAGCAGCCAGGGACTAGCGAATGAGCAGTTCTTC.

The CDR3 DNA follows: TGTGCCAGCAGCTCTGGACTAGCAGCGTCCGAGCAGTACTTC. Protein product: CASSSGLAASEQYF. The chain has TRBV7-2 and TRBJ2-7; 8 bases are a match to TRBD2. J was trimmed by 6 bases and V by 4 bases; bases with no gene match: 8. This CDR3 spans 14 amino acids. CDR1 is SGHTA and CDR2 is FQGNSA in the germline V gene. Using reference TRBV7-2 and TRBJ2-7 for the parts outside the CDR3, the full variable domain is GAGVSQSPSNKVTEKGKDVELRCDPISGHTALYWYRQSLGQGLEFLIYFQGNSAPDKSGLPSDRFSAERTGGSVSTLTIQRTQQEDSAVYLCASSSGLAASEQYFGPGTRLTVT.

This clone occurred a few times. The genes are TRBV28 and TRBJ2-7, with TRBD1 matching over 8 bases. Looked up from germline, CDR1 is MDHEN and CDR2 is SYDVKM. V lost 7 bases, J lost 6 bases, and 8 bases stayed unmatched. This CDR3 contains 13 residues. The CDR3 here is CASTPTGVFEQYF. CDR3 nucleotide sequence: TGTGCCAGCACCCCGACAGGGGTTTTCGAGCAGTACTTC.